The 6 T cell receptor beta chains below come from one sample, sequenced in a study of T cell responses to AZD1222 COVID-19 vaccine (TCRdb year 2021). Reading the label with the study, this specimen's time point is: about 28 days (+/-7) after the second vaccine dose. The library was prepared using the immunoSEQ multiplex PCR assay. TCRdb obtained this table from immuneACCESS and retained in-frame rearrangements with V and J assigned. These tables miss some clones; where compared with another copy, unresolved V genes account for less than half of the shortfall, and the remainder is unexplained. Present in this sample are 84,000 or so clones, just over 90% of which were seen just once. 3% to 3.5% of the sample goes to the ten largest clones. Sequencing used peripheral blood, obtained 28 days after the second AZD1222 dose. The receptors derive from an adult who received the AZD1222 COVID-19 vaccine.

The chain employs TRBV5-1 and TRBJ2-1; D is possibly TRBD1 (6 bases). Trimming took off 0 bases at V and 10 bases at J, with 14 bases between the two ends. CDR1 and CDR2 from the germline V gene are SGHRS and YFSETQ. The CDR3 spans 14 residues. The CDR3 is CASSLGRGGDEQFF. In DNA, the CDR3 is TGCGCCAGCAGCTTGGGCCGAGGGGGAGACGAGCAGTTCTTC.

V and J are TRBV6-1 and TRBJ1-5; unclear D gene. CDR1 and CDR2 (germline): MNHNS, SASEGT. The CDR3 is 17 residues long. The V gene lost 0 bases and the J gene lost 0 bases, with 12 bases spanning the gap. The CDR3 spells CASSEATAEYSNQPQHF. The CDR3 coding sequence is TGTGCCAGCAGTGAAGCGACGGCCGAATATAGCAATCAGCCCCAGCATTTT.

V usage is TRBV7-9 and J usage is TRBJ2-7; D gene ambiguous. V was cut by 6 bases and J by 6 bases, with 12 bases left in between. The germline CDR1 and CDR2 sequences are SEHNR and FQNEAQ (reference sequence). This CDR3 is 12 amino acids long. CDR3 sequence reads: CASRGMSAEQYF. The CDR3 DNA reads as TGTGCCAGCAGGGGAATGAGTGCCGAGCAGTACTTC.

The chain carries TRBV2 and TRBJ2-2; D may be TRBD1 (6 bases). The V gene's germline CDR1 is SNHLY and CDR2 FYNNEI. CDR3 size: 15 residues. Trimming stripped 6 bases from V and 0 bases from J, with 11 bases between. The CDR3: CASRGAITNTGELFF. The DNA for the CDR3 is TGTGCCAGCAGGGGGGCCATAACGAACACCGGGGAGCTGTTTTTT.

V is TRBV4-2 and J is TRBJ2-3, with 10 positions matching TRBD2. The length of the CDR3 is 20 residues. Germline V gene lookup returns CDR1 LGHNA and CDR2 YNFKEQ. V lost 4 bases to trimming and J lost 0 bases; unmatched junction nucleotides: 16. The CDR3 region is CASSLPGLAGAQWSTDTQYF. CDR3 bases: TGTGCCAGCAGCCTTCCGGGGCTAGCGGGGGCCCAGTGGAGCACAGATACGCAGTATTTT.

The rearrangement links TRBV18 to TRBJ1-4, with 9 positions matching TRBD1. V lost 6 bases to trimming and J lost 8 bases; unmatched junction nucleotides: 4. Germline V lookup: CDR1 KGHSH, CDR2 LQKENI. The length of the CDR3 is 13 residues. Here the CDR3 reads CASSIGQGEKLFF. The CDR3 region has the DNA TGTGCCAGCTCCATTGGACAGGGGGAAAAACTGTTTTTT.